The 28 T cell receptor beta chains listed next were all sequenced from one sample in a study of T cell repertoires in cytomegalovirus infection (dated by TCRdb to about 2019). For these TCRs, the target antigens are not known. What the treatment or condition label conveys for this sample: in vitro stimulation with specific CMV peptide epitopes to enrich CMV-specific T cells. TCRdb shows the sequencer as Illumina HiSeq 1500. Starting from the raw public reads, TCRdb applied fastp trimming at Q25, assembled clones with MiXCR and retained in-frame beta chains. Every entry covers one CDR3 protein and lists the most common genes and DNA from its rows. The sample has roughly 920,000 distinct CDR3 sequences on record, less than 40% of them singletons. About 14% of the sample is held by the ten biggest clonotypes. The source material was cultured CD8+ T cells from PBMCs, sampled from culture after CMV antigen stimulation. All receptors derive from a human donor in good health (CMV status not recorded). Some clones in this sample may be carry-over from other donors' samples.

This clonotype was detected only a few times. A much larger clone lies a single base off, so this may be a read error. The chain has TRBV6-1 and TRBJ1-1; D call uncertain. With 8 bases removed from V and 6 bases from J, the gap between germline ends came to 4 bases. The CDR3 loop spans 9 amino acids. Germline values: CDR1 MNHNS, CDR2 SASEGT. CDR3 protein: CASRPEAFF. CDR3 DNA sequence: TGTGCCAGCCGCCCTGAAGCTTTCTTT.

This clonotype was recorded a few times. The rearrangement uses TRBV7-8 and TRBJ1-1, with D uncertain. V shed 5 bases and J shed 0 bases, with 10 bases lying between them. CDR1 is SGHVS, CDR2 FQNEAQ, per germline. This CDR3 is built from 14 residues. CDR3 in DNA: TGTGCCAGCAGCACGGGAATTCTGAACACTGAAGCTTTCTTT. Protein sequence: CASSTGILNTEAFF.

In this sample, this clonotype turned up a few times. This chain connects TRBV28 to TRBJ2-4; 8 bases are a match to TRBD1. The germline V gene has CDR1 MDHEN and CDR2 SYDVKM. The V gene end was trimmed by 3 bases and the J gene end by 0 bases; junction bases not matched to a gene: 10. The CDR3 consists of 18 residues. This chain's CDR3 is CASSLPRQGALAKNIQYF. The CDR3 nucleotides read TGTGCCAGCAGTTTGCCCCGGCAGGGGGCCCTAGCCAAAAACATTCAGTACTTC.

The rearrangement links TRBV19 to TRBJ2-3, with TRBD2 identical over 7 bases. CDR3 length equals 15 residues. V lost 4 bases, J lost 0 bases, and 4 bases stayed unmatched. Looked up from germline, CDR1 is LNHDA and CDR2 is SQIVND (reference sequence). The CDR3 coding sequence is TGTGCCAGTAGTACCCTAGCGGAGAGCACAGATACGCAGTATTTT. As protein: CASSTLAESTDTQYF.

This clonotype has just a few counts. The V and J genes are TRBV9 and TRBJ1-5; D ambiguous. The CDR3 loop spans 15 amino acids. Germline CDR1 and CDR2: SGDLS and YYNGEE. Trimming removed 4 bases from V and 2 bases from J, with 13 bases in between. The CDR3 sequence: CASSPRVGGNQPQHF. CDR3 nucleotides: TGTGCCAGCAGCCCCCGGGTCGGGGGCAATCAGCCCCAGCATTTT.

This chain connects TRBV6-1 to TRBJ1-2; no definite D call. The CDR3 has 12 amino acids. Trimming pared 2 bases from V and 9 bases from J, leaving 10 bases between. Germline values: CDR1 MNHNS, CDR2 SASEGT. CDR3 in DNA: TGTGCCAGCAGTGAAAAAGGGCCAAGCTACACCTTC. Its protein is CASSEKGPSYTF.

In this sample, this clonotype turned up a few times. J is TRBJ1-1 and V is TRBV7-6; the D gene is possibly TRBD1 (5 bases). Germline V gene data show CDR1 as SGHVS and CDR2 as FNYEAQ. The CDR3 is 16 residues long. V lost 1 base to trimming and J lost 4 bases, with 16 bases between them. In DNA form, the CDR3 reads TGTGCCAGCAGCTTAGGACACGGAGGGGTCGGCACTGAAGCTTTCTTT. Its translation is CASSLGHGGVGTEAFF.

This clonotype was observed a few times. V and J are TRBV7-9 and TRBJ1-5; D ambiguous. Trimming took off 4 bases at V and 11 bases at J, with 21 bases between the two ends. CDR1 and CDR2 (germline): SEHNR, FQNEAQ (reference sequence). The length of the CDR3 is 15 residues. CDR3: CASSYGFSTDQAQHF. The DNA of the CDR3 is TGTGCCAGCAGCTACGGGTTTTCAACTGACCAGGCCCAGCATTTT.

The genes are TRBV6-8 and TRBJ1-2; TRBD1 might be the D (5 bases). The V end was cut by 2 bases, the J end by 6 bases, with 13 bases between. CDR1 and CDR2 (germline): MNHGY, SAAAGT. The CDR3 loop spans 14 amino acids. CDR3 sequence: CASSYTGSNDGYTF. The CDR3 DNA reads TGTGCCAGCAGTTACACAGGCTCAAATGATGGCTACACCTTC.

This clonotype was observed at least ten times. The rearrangement uses TRBV7-6 and TRBJ2-1; 12 nucleotides match TRBD2. Germline CDR1 reads SGHVS; CDR2 reads FNYEAQ. The CDR3 consists of 13 residues. J lost 15 bases, V lost 4 bases, and 7 bases had no gene match. This chain's CDR3 is CASSSLAGGPPFF. CDR3 sequence (DNA): TGTGCCAGCAGCTCGCTAGCGGGGGGGCCCCCGTTCTTC.

The chain uses TRBV7-6 and TRBJ2-1; a possible D gene is TRBD2 (6 bases). CDR1 and CDR2 from the germline V gene are SGHVS and FNYEAQ. Trimming removed 10 bases at V and 8 bases at J, with 21 bases between. The CDR3 runs to 14 residues. The CDR3 region has the DNA TGTGCCAACAGTTCCACGGGGAGGATAGATGAGCAGTTCTTC. Translating it yields CANSSTGRIDEQFF.

The V and J genes are TRBV20-1 and TRBJ1-2, with TRBD1 as a possible D gene (5 bases). Between the trimmed V and J ends, which lost 6 bases and 6 bases, there was a span of 26 bases. Germline V lookup: CDR1 DFQATT, CDR2 SNEGSKA (reference sequence). The CDR3 is 16 amino acids. The chain's CDR3 is CSALNTGFSKGDGYTF. CDR3 DNA: TGCAGTGCACTGAACACGGGCTTCTCGAAAGGGGATGGCTACACCTTC.

This clonotype has a handful of counts. The chain carries TRBV20-1 and TRBJ2-4; D is possibly TRBD1 (6 bases). Germline loops: CDR1 DFQATT, CDR2 SNEGSKA (reference sequence). The CDR3 runs 14 residues. Deletions cut 4 bases from V and 4 bases from J, with 14 bases between. The CDR3 sequence is CSAIGQKPKNIQYF. CDR3 DNA: TGCAGTGCTATCGGACAGAAACCTAAAAACATTCAGTACTTC.

The genes are TRBV10-2 and TRBJ2-3; D may be TRBD1 (8 bases). Between the trimmed V and J ends, which lost 4 bases and 5 bases, there was a span of 19 bases. CDR1 and CDR2 (germline): WSHSY, SAAADI. The CDR3 extends over 16 amino acids. The CDR3 region has the DNA TGCGCCAGCAGTGCCCTACAGGGGGGGGCAGAAGATACGCAGTATTTT. This codes for CASSALQGGAEDTQYF.

This rearrangement joins TRBV6-2 or TRBV6-3 to TRBJ2-3, with a weak D call TRBD2 (5 bases). The CDR3 is 13 amino acids. V was shortened by 6 bases and J by 2 bases, with 9 bases between the two germline ends. Per the germline V gene, CDR1 is MNHEY and CDR2 is SVGEGT. CDR3 sequence: CASRLDVTDTQYF. The CDR3, as DNA: TGTGCCAGCAGACTAGACGTCACAGATACGCAGTATTTT.

The genes are TRBV7-4 and TRBJ2-7, with D perhaps being TRBD1 or TRBD2 (5 bases each). Germline V gene data show CDR1 as SGHVT and CDR2 as SQSDAQ. There are 16 residues in the CDR3. The CDR3 loop is CVSSRLPGTASYEQYV. CDR3 bases: TGTGTCAGCAGCCGCCTCCCCGGGACGGCTTCCTACGAGCAGTACGTC.

The chain joins TRBV19 to TRBJ2-7; D possibly corresponds to TRBD1 (5 bases). CDR1 LNHDA and CDR2 SQIVND come from the germline V gene (reference sequence). The CDR3 has 14 residues. V dropped 5 bases and J dropped 2 bases, with 13 bases sitting between them. In nucleotides, the CDR3 is TGTGCCAGTAGTTCGAACGACAGCCCCTACGAGCAGTACGTC. Translating it yields CASSSNDSPYEQYV.

This clonotype was picked up a small number of times. The rearrangement links TRBV6-2 or TRBV6-3 to TRBJ1-6; no reliable D call. The CDR3 extends over 15 amino acids. V lost 6 bases to trimming and J lost 7 bases, with 16 bases between them. Germline V lookup: CDR1 MNHEY, CDR2 SVGEGT. CDR3 in amino acids: CASSRAAELNSPLHF. In DNA, the CDR3 is TGTGCCAGCAGCCGGGCCGCGGAATTGAATTCACCCCTCCACTTT.

This clonotype came up a few times. The genes are TRBV12-3 or TRBV12-4 and TRBJ2-1; D call uncertain. V was trimmed by 1 base and J by 1 base, leaving 5 bases between them. The CDR3 extends over 14 amino acids. The CDR3: CASSLVQSYNEQFF. Written as DNA, the CDR3 is TGTGCCAGCAGTTTAGTGCAGTCCTACAATGAGCAGTTCTTC.

A few counts support this clonotype. The chain employs TRBV7-6 and TRBJ1-5; possibly TRBD1 for D (6 bases). The CDR3 contains 15 residues. Per germline, CDR1 SGHVS and CDR2 FNYEAQ. Trimming left V 5 bases short and J 0 bases short, with 11 bases between. The CDR3 is CASSPYRDSNQPQHF. The CDR3 region has the DNA TGTGCCAGCAGCCCCTACAGGGATAGCAATCAGCCCCAGCATTTT.

The sample holds many counts of this clonotype. The chain joins TRBV5-1 to TRBJ2-5, with 7 bases that match TRBD2. There are 16 residues in the CDR3. Germline V gives CDR1 SGHRS, CDR2 YFSETQ. V trimming: 0 bases; J trimming: 1 base; junction bases outside the gene matches: 6. CDR3 protein: CASSLAGGWGQETQYF. CDR3 in DNA: TGCGCCAGCAGCTTGGCGGGGGGATGGGGCCAAGAGACCCAGTACTTC.

This clonotype was seen at least ten times. The chain has TRBV4-2 and TRBJ1-1; 12 bases are a match to TRBD1. V was clipped by 6 bases and J by 4 bases; unmatched bases: 9. The V gene's germline CDR1 is LGHNA and CDR2 YNFKEQ. This CDR3 is 16 amino acids long. This CDR3 is CASSDPGQGAGTEAFF. DNA of the CDR3: TGTGCCAGCAGTGATCCGGGACAGGGGGCTGGCACTGAAGCTTTCTTT.

The table lists this clonotype with a few counts. The chain carries TRBV27 and TRBJ1-5; D may be TRBD1 (6 bases). The CDR3 runs 14 residues. The V and J ends lost 6 bases and 7 bases respectively, with 16 bases between them. Germline values: CDR1 MNHEY, CDR2 SMNVEV (reference sequence). For the CDR3, the DNA is TGTGCCAGCAGCGTAACGGGGGCTCAGCAGCCCCAGCATTTT. Encoded protein: CASSVTGAQQPQHF.

The chain joins TRBV7-9 to TRBJ1-4; D call uncertain. The CDR3 runs to 15 residues. Germline V gene lookup returns CDR1 SEHNR and CDR2 FQNEAQ (reference sequence). Trimming stripped 1 base from V and 4 bases from J, with 10 bases between. The CDR3 here is CASSLGMGYNEKLFF. The CDR3 bases are TGTGCCAGCAGCTTAGGAATGGGATATAATGAAAAACTGTTTTTT.

This clonotype occurred once. The chain employs TRBV28 and TRBJ2-1; 10 bases line up with TRBD1. V shed 8 bases and J 8 bases; nucleotides not matched to a gene: 12. CDR3 length: 15 residues. Looked up from germline, CDR1 is MDHEN and CDR2 is SYDVKM. CDR3 in amino acids: CASLIPTGGRDEQFF. The CDR3 nucleotides read TGTGCCAGCCTCATCCCGACAGGGGGCAGGGATGAGCAGTTCTTC.

The table lists this clonotype with many counts. The chain uses TRBV12-3 or TRBV12-4 and TRBJ2-1, with D tentatively TRBD1 (6 bases). The V gene lost 5 bases and the J gene lost 0 bases, with 17 bases spanning the gap. The CDR3 has 17 amino acids. The CDR3 reads CASSLWTVPSSYNEQFF. The CDR3 DNA follows: TGTGCCAGCAGTCTATGGACAGTGCCGAGCTCCTACAATGAGCAGTTCTTC.

This clonotype was counted a few times. The V call is TRBV5-6, the J call TRBJ1-3; D call uncertain. Germline values: CDR1 SGHDT, CDR2 YYEEEE. V lost 1 base and J 0 bases, leaving 8 bases between the germline ends. There are 15 residues in the CDR3. CDR3 bases: TGTGCCAGCAGCTTGCAGGTTTACTCTGGAAACACCATATATTTT. It encodes CASSLQVYSGNTIYF.

This clonotype was detected only a few times. The J gene is TRBJ2-2, the V gene TRBV10-3; perhaps TRBD1 as D (5 bases). With 8 bases removed from V and 7 bases from J, the gap between germline ends came to 14 bases. CDR1 ENHRY and CDR2 SYGVKD come from the germline V gene. The CDR3 length is 13 residues. DNA of the CDR3: TGTGCCATCGGGGCTGTCTCAGACGGGGAGCTGTTTTTT. As protein: CAIGAVSDGELFF.